The clone carrying this T cell receptor (beta chain) was seen at least ten times. Antigen: not known. Germline V gene lookup returns CDR1 SGHNT and CDR2 YYREEE (reference sequence). The ends were cut back, 0 bases at V and 3 bases at J, with 4 bases in the middle. CDR3 size: 12 residues. Original analysis: A classifier for distant metastasis in papillary thyroid cancer was constructed using CDR3 differences observed across clinicopathological groups. With MiXCR, TCRdb reprocessed the PCR reads. In this record, the V and J calls reflect TCRdb's handling and not the investigators' own analysis. The data hold about 15,000 clones, with more than 20% observed a single time. Ahead of thyroid surgery, no patient had received treatment of any kind. This sample is drawn from a study of metastatic and nonmetastatic thyroid tumors. The overall study: Samples came from malignant and benign thyroid patients, and repertoires were compared across blood and tumor or nodule tissue. Study observations and caveats: Reports indicated that malignant thyroid tumors showed significantly higher TCR beta diversity than benign nodules did, in blood and tumor.

This TCR derives from a female donor with papillary thyroid cancer or a benign thyroid nodule (not recorded which). Some clones in this sample may be carry-over from other donors' samples. Sequencing was done on a sample of tumor tissue. The V and J genes are TRBV5-4 and TRBJ2-7; D not resolved. CDR3 sequence (DNA): TGTGCCAGCAGCTTGGATGTCTACGAGCAGTACTTC. Its translation is CASSLDVYEQYF.